This TCR beta chain was sequenced during a study of cytotoxic CD8 clonotypes in ibrutinib-treated CLL. Study context: Once treatment had gone on for a median of 12 months, range 6 to 36, response samples were drawn.

The CDR3 loop spans 14 amino acids. Trimming at V came to 3 bases and at J to 6 bases, leaving 6 bases not matched to a gene. In germline, CDR1 is SGHKS, CDR2 YYEKEE (reference sequence). With cryopreserved PBMCs as the source, 1.5 to 2.5 micrograms of genomic DNA went to TCR beta libraries. With sequencing, the targeted depth ranged from 1 in 200,000 to 1 in 1 million T cells. Profiled with immunoSEQ multiplex PCR; TCRdb holds only in-frame clones, not every one. This table has about 27,000 clones, almost 85% appearing once. The material sequenced was PBMCs, taken after 24 months of ibrutinib treatment. The chain employs TRBV5-5 and TRBJ2-7; TRBD1 matches 10 bases. This receptor was identified in a human donor with chronic lymphocytic leukemia. The CDR3 DNA reads as TGTGCCAGCAGCTCCAGACAGGGGGCGGGCGAGCAGTACTTC. This encodes CASSSRQGAGEQYF.